The clone carrying this TCR beta chain was observed a handful of times. The target antigen is unknown. The data derive from a study of graft-versus-host responses after intestinal transplantation. Study-level information: Recipients had multivisceral, liver-intestinal, or isolated intestinal transplants. Every one of the recipients received anti-thymocyte globulin induction and afterwards took tacrolimus and steroids for about 3 years.

Data came from immunoSEQ multiplex PCR; TCRdb stores just in-frame clones and leaves some out. This sample has about 71,000 clones, with 80% to 95% found just once. General study points: Within allografts, high graft-versus-host to host-versus-graft clonal ratios were seen among patients with graft-donor T cell macrochimerism. Researchers found GvH clones in recipient marrow, and some showed up first in ileum or blood.

V was pared by 5 bases and J by 6 bases, with 9 bases of the junction left unmatched. CDR3 size: 15 residues. CDR1 and CDR2 from the germline V gene are MNHEY and SVGAGI. V gene TRBV6-5 combines with J gene TRBJ2-1, with 8 bases lining up with TRBD2. This specimen was unstimulated CD8+ T cells sorted from spleen or lymph node cells, taken before intestinal transplant. The origin of this receptor is a human donor who received an intestinal transplant. The CDR3 loop is CASSPPGRGANEQFF. CDR3 in DNA: TGTGCCAGCAGTCCCCCGGGGCGGGGGGCCAATGAGCAGTTCTTC.